Below, 29 T cell receptor beta chains from the same sample are listed, as sequenced in a study of shared clonotypes between healthy human individuals. The method was immunoSEQ multiplex PCR; TCRdb's version includes in-frame clones alone and lacks a portion of them. The table shows 2 million to 3 million clones, with over 85% occurring only once. The sample consisted of naive CD4+ T cells from PBMCs. Subset defined: CD45RA+ positively selected. These TCRs come from a man between 18 and 35 years old in good health. Some clones in this sample may be carry-over from other donors' samples.

CDR3 nucleotide sequence: TGCGCCAGCAGCCCCCTGCCAGTAAATGAGCAGTTCTTC. Residues: CASSPLPVNEQFF. This chain connects TRBV4-1 to TRBJ2-1; D uncertain. The V gene's germline CDR1 is MGHRA and CDR2 YSYEKL. This CDR3 comprises 13 residues. Trimming pared 4 bases from V and 7 bases from J, leaving 11 bases between.

The V gene is TRBV9, the J gene TRBJ2-5; 9 nucleotides align to TRBD1. Germline V gene data show CDR1 as SGDLS and CDR2 as YYNGEE. V gave up 4 bases and J gave up 4 bases; unmatched junction bases: 14. This CDR3 comprises 17 residues. In nucleotides, the CDR3 is TGTGCCAGCAGCTACCCAGGCGGGACAGGGAATTTAGAGACCCAGTACTTC. It encodes CASSYPGGTGNLETQYF.

The chain has TRBV18 and TRBJ2-7; 10 bases agree with TRBD1. V was clipped by 6 bases and J by 4 bases; unmatched bases: 9. This CDR3 comprises 15 residues. Germline CDR1 is KGHSH and CDR2 is LQKENI. The CDR3 sequence: CASSYTGQGMYEQYF. Written as DNA, the CDR3 is TGTGCCAGCTCGTATACGGGACAGGGGATGTACGAGCAGTACTTC.

J is TRBJ2-1 and V is TRBV7-3; TRBD2 agrees at 8 bases. Germline CDR1 and CDR2: SGHTA and FQGTGA. After removal of 5 bases from V and 7 bases from J, the junction contained 10 bases not matched to a gene. The CDR3 is made up of 15 amino acids. In nucleotides, the CDR3 is TGTGCCAGCAGCCCCGGGGGGGCAAGAAGGAATGAGCAGTTCTTC. Translation gives CASSPGGARRNEQFF.

The chain combines TRBV7-9 with TRBJ2-3, with a tentative D call TRBD2 (5 bases). Between the trimmed V and J ends, which lost 1 base and 2 bases, there was a span of 13 bases. Germline V gene data show CDR1 as SEHNR and CDR2 as FQNEAQ (reference sequence). The CDR3 runs 16 residues. CDR3 amino acids: CASSLGFVRATDTQYF. The CDR3 DNA reads as TGTGCCAGCAGCTTAGGGTTTGTGAGGGCCACAGATACGCAGTATTTT.

The chain links TRBV30 to TRBJ1-2; the match to TRBD1 covers 8 bases. The germline V gene has CDR1 GTSNPN and CDR2 SVGIG (reference sequence). V shed 4 bases and J 8 bases; nucleotides not matched to a gene: 12. This CDR3 has 14 amino acids. The CDR3 region is CAWIEGTGIRGYTF. DNA of the CDR3: TGTGCCTGGATTGAGGGGACAGGTATACGCGGCTACACCTTC.

The V and J genes are TRBV29-1 and TRBJ2-2, with 7 nucleotides matching TRBD2. Looked up from germline, CDR1 is SQVTM and CDR2 is ANQGSEA. The CDR3 covers 14 residues. The CDR3 coding sequence is TGCAGTCATGGAACGGGAGGGAACACCGGGGAGCTGTTTTTT. Its translation is CSHGTGGNTGELFF.

The chain uses TRBV6-6 and TRBJ1-3, with a tentative D call TRBD1 (5 bases). V lost 0 bases, J lost 8 bases, and 8 bases lay in between. The CDR3 extends over 13 amino acids. Germline V gene data show CDR1 as MNHNY and CDR2 as SVGAGI (reference sequence). Written as DNA, the CDR3 is TGTGCCAGCAGTTACTCAATGGGGGACACCATATATTTT. It encodes CASSYSMGDTIYF.

The chain recombines TRBV9 with TRBJ2-5; D is perhaps TRBD2 (6 bases). Germline CDR1 and CDR2: SGDLS and YYNGEE. The ends were cut back, 0 bases at V and 4 bases at J, with 13 bases in the middle. The length of the CDR3 is 15 residues. This chain's CDR3 is CASSVAPGLLETQYF. In DNA, the CDR3 is TGTGCCAGCAGCGTAGCTCCGGGACTCTTAGAGACCCAGTACTTC.

The chain uses TRBV7-2 and TRBJ1-1, with TRBD1 identical over 10 bases. CDR1 SGHTA and CDR2 FQGNSA come from the germline V gene. The V gene end was trimmed by 4 bases and the J gene end by 4 bases; junction bases not matched to a gene: 6. The CDR3 loop spans 15 amino acids. The CDR3 sequence: CASSSRQGAGTEAFF. In DNA form, the CDR3 reads TGTGCCAGCAGCTCTCGACAGGGGGCAGGCACTGAAGCTTTCTTT.

CDR3 protein: CASSPQTRTLNLWAFF. The CDR3, as DNA: TGTGCCAGCTCACCACAGACCCGGACTCTTAACCTTTGGGCTTTCTTT. The chain recombines TRBV18 with TRBJ1-1; D not certain. V lost 1 base to trimming and J lost 11 bases, with 23 bases between them. CDR1 is KGHSH and CDR2 is LQKENI in the germline V gene. The CDR3 is 16 amino acids.

To note about this clone: At one end the junction does not follow the germline gene, possibly because of a read error. Other DNA sequences from this sample encode an identical CDR3 as well. In DNA form, the CDR3 reads TGTGCTAGCAGCTCGGACGCGGCCTACTCCTACGAGCAGTACTTC. This translates into CASSSDAAYSYEQYF. This sequence joins TRBV11-2 and TRBJ2-7, with D unresolved. This CDR3 contains 15 residues. CDR1 is SGHAT and CDR2 is FQNNGV in the germline V gene.

The chain has TRBV2 and TRBJ2-6; D call uncertain. The CDR3 runs to 12 residues. Per the germline V gene, CDR1 is SNHLY and CDR2 is FYNNEI. Trimming removed 8 bases at V and 3 bases at J, with 5 bases between. The CDR3 region has the DNA TGTGCCAGCTCCCTTGGGGCCAACGTCCTGACTTTC. Amino acids: CASSLGANVLTF.

CDR3 sequence reads: CASSPRGGAYEQYF. The CDR3, as DNA: TGCGCCAGCAGCCCCCGGGGGGGTGCCTACGAGCAGTACTTC. The chain joins TRBV5-1 to TRBJ2-7; TRBD2 matches at 8 bases. The CDR3 totals 14 residues. Trimming at V came to 4 bases and at J to 2 bases, leaving 5 bases not matched to a gene. The germline V gene has CDR1 SGHRS and CDR2 YFSETQ.

The genes are TRBV7-2 and TRBJ2-1; D might be TRBD1 or TRBD2, each matching 5 bases. V lost 5 bases, J lost 15 bases, and 17 bases lay in between. CDR1 and CDR2 from the germline V gene are SGHTA and FQGNSA. This CDR3 is 12 amino acids long. The CDR3 DNA follows: TGTGCCAGCAGCCAGCCGGGACCTCGGCGGTTCTTC. This sequence encodes CASSQPGPRRFF. The whole variable domain, filled in from reference TRBV7-2 and TRBJ2-1, reads GAGVSQSPSNKVTEKGKDVELRCDPISGHTALYWYRQSLGQGLEFLIYFQGNSAPDKSGLPSDRFSAERTGGSVSTLTIQRTQQEDSAVYLCASSQPGPRRFFGPGTRLTVL.

This rearrangement joins TRBV7-3 to TRBJ2-1; possible D gene TRBD2, 5 bases. Looked up from germline, CDR1 is SGHTA and CDR2 is FQGTGA. The CDR3 is 15 amino acids. Between the trimmed V and J ends, which lost 5 bases and 6 bases, there was a span of 17 bases. The CDR3 region is CASSPPPGRGNEQFF. For the CDR3, the DNA is TGTGCCAGCAGCCCCCCCCCTGGCCGGGGCAATGAGCAGTTCTTC.

This clone was picked up one time. This chain links TRBV29-1 with TRBJ1-2; 10 bases map to TRBD1. Trimming cost V 4 bases and J 4 bases; bases outside gene matches: 12. CDR3 length: 16 residues. CDR1 and CDR2 from the germline V gene are SQVTM and ANQGSEA. CDR3 nucleotides: TGCAGCGTTGTGTCCTTGGGACAGGGGATACGCTATGGCTACACCTTC. Its translation is CSVVSLGQGIRYGYTF.

This chain joins TRBV7-2 and TRBJ2-5, with 9 nucleotides matching TRBD2. The DNA end is a closer match to TRBJ2-7, so the J assignment may be wrong. This CDR3 is built from 15 residues. Germline V gene lookup returns CDR1 SGHTA and CDR2 FQGNSA. The CDR3 sequence is CASSLVPTSGYEQYF. The DNA for the CDR3 is TGTGCCAGCAGCTTAGTCCCCACTAGCGGGTACGAGCAGTACTTC.

This chain uses TRBV28 with TRBJ2-5, with D perhaps being TRBD1 or TRBD2 (5 bases each). With 1 base removed from V and 3 bases from J, the gap between germline ends came to 15 bases. Germline V gene sequence: CDR1 MDHEN, CDR2 SYDVKM. The CDR3 contains 16 residues. The CDR3 sequence is CASSLSAGKGEETQYF. The CDR3 DNA reads as TGTGCCAGCAGTTTATCCGCAGGGAAGGGAGAAGAGACCCAGTACTTC.

This chain uses TRBV27 with TRBJ2-1; TRBD1 or TRBD2 may be the D gene (5 bases each). Germline CDR1 and CDR2: MNHEY and SMNVEV (reference sequence). V lost 6 bases, J lost 9 bases, and 15 bases lay in between. CDR3 length: 13 amino acids. CDR3 loop: CASSSRDEIEQFF. In DNA, the CDR3 is TGTGCCAGCAGCTCCCGGGACGAGATTGAGCAGTTCTTC.

This chain links TRBV19 with TRBJ2-1; D perhaps matches TRBD2 (6 bases). CDR1 and CDR2 (germline): LNHDA, SQIVND (reference sequence). Trimming left V 3 bases short and J 0 bases short, with 12 bases between. The CDR3 totals 16 residues. CDR3 in amino acids: CASSIEAGISYNEQFF. The CDR3 DNA sequence: TGTGCCAGTAGTATCGAGGCGGGGATCTCCTACAATGAGCAGTTCTTC. Full variable domain (remainder filled in from reference TRBV19 and TRBJ2-1): DGGITQSPKYLFRKEGQNVTLSCEQNLNHDAMYWYRQDPGQGLRLIYYSQIVNDFQKGDIAEGYSVSREKKESFPLTVTSAQKNPTAFYLCASSIEAGISYNEQFFGPGTRLTVL.

This chain connects TRBV7-2 to TRBJ1-2; D not resolved. The CDR3 consists of 16 residues. Per germline, CDR1 SGHTA and CDR2 FQGNSA. V lost 1 base and J lost 4, with 16 bases in between. CDR3 bases: TGTGCCAGCAGCTTAGTACGTCCGTCATTGGGCTATGGCTACACCTTC. Encoded protein: CASSLVRPSLGYGYTF.

This chain joins TRBV28 and TRBJ1-2; 8 bases are a match to TRBD1. V gave up 8 bases and J gave up 4 bases; unmatched junction bases: 6. This CDR3 has 13 amino acids. CDR1 is MDHEN and CDR2 is SYDVKM in the germline V gene. CDR3 amino acids: CASGTGGFYGYTF. In DNA, the CDR3 is TGTGCCAGCGGAACAGGGGGATTCTATGGCTACACCTTC.

The genes are TRBV6-6 and TRBJ2-7; D not certain. Germline CDR1 is MNHNY and CDR2 is SVGAGI (reference sequence). Trimming took 0 bases from V and 3 from J, leaving 6 bases between them. The CDR3 spans 13 residues. The CDR3 loop is CASSYSAGYEQYF. CDR3 in DNA: TGTGCCAGCAGTTACTCGGCAGGCTACGAGCAGTACTTC.

This chain uses TRBV5-6 with TRBJ2-6; no definite D call. The CDR3 totals 12 residues. Trimming cost V 2 bases and J 5 bases, with 2 bases left between them. Looked up from germline, CDR1 is SGHDT and CDR2 is YYEEEE. Here the CDR3 DNA reads TGTGCCAGCAGCTTTCGGGCCAACGTCCTGACTTTC. Its translation is CASSFRANVLTF.

This clone was counted a single time. Different DNA sequences within this sample yield the same CDR3. The chain has TRBV19 and TRBJ1-1; maybe TRBD1 (5 bases). This CDR3 is built from 11 residues. Deletions cut 9 bases from V and 3 bases from J, with 8 bases between. The V gene's germline CDR1 is LNHDA and CDR2 SQIVND (reference sequence). The CDR3 sequence is CASRGDTEAFF. As DNA, the CDR3 is TGTGCCAGCCGGGGGGACACTGAAGCTTTCTTT.

The rearrangement uses TRBV6-1 and TRBJ2-7, with 13 bases identical to TRBD2. Germline V lookup: CDR1 MNHNS, CDR2 SASEGT. The length of the CDR3 is 21 residues. Trimming at V came to 2 bases and at J to 4 bases, leaving 20 bases not matched to a gene. The chain's CDR3 is CASSEWSGSPGLAGFRYEQYF. The CDR3 DNA reads as TGTGCCAGCAGTGAATGGTCGGGCTCCCCGGGACTAGCGGGATTTCGTTACGAGCAGTACTTC.

The rearrangement joins TRBV2 to TRBJ1-4; D not certain. The germline V and J ends were trimmed by 4 bases and 5 bases, with 11 bases remaining between them. The CDR3 runs to 14 residues. Germline loops: CDR1 SNHLY, CDR2 FYNNEI. CDR3 sequence reads: CASSGQWNNEKLFF. CDR3 DNA: TGTGCCAGCAGTGGCCAATGGAACAATGAAAAACTGTTTTTT.

This chain uses TRBV2 with TRBJ1-5; 9 bases are a match to TRBD1. Germline V CDR1 and CDR2: SNHLY, FYNNEI. V trimming: 5 bases; J trimming: 5 bases; junction bases outside the gene matches: 4. This CDR3 region has 14 residues. CDR3 nucleotide sequence: TGTGCCAGCAGTAGGACAGGGGCGGATCAGCCCCAGCATTTT. Protein sequence: CASSRTGADQPQHF.